This T cell receptor beta chain is from a study of cytomegalovirus exposure and HLA in healthy donors. Overall study results and limits: The study carried out a later analysis of TCR beta sequences. It associated approximately 16,000 of them with specific HLA alleles at a false discovery rate of 0.05. Cytomegalovirus association was listed for 150 or so TCR beta chains.

Turning to this clone: Its antigen is currently unknown.

Looked up from germline, CDR1 is LGHNA and CDR2 is YSLEER. Germline trimming cut 0 bases from V and 3 bases from J; bases unmatched to any gene: 8. CDR3 size: 16 residues. With 60 Vbeta and 13 Jbeta primers, the PCR was carried out. The protocol was immunoSEQ multiplex PCR, while the TCRdb copy is restricted to in-frame clones and leaves out a portion. The sample yields 65,000 to 90,000 clones, 80% to 90% seen once. In nominal health when sampled, donors likely had unrecorded immune exposures nonetheless. The sequence derives from a woman aged 30 to 39 in good health and CMV-seronegative. Sequencing was carried out using PBMCs. The chain combines TRBV4-3 with TRBJ2-7; 7 bases match TRBD1. This chain's CDR3 is CASSQDRRDRRYEQYF. The CDR3 DNA reads TGCGCCAGCAGCCAAGACCGTAGGGACAGACGCTACGAGCAGTACTTC.